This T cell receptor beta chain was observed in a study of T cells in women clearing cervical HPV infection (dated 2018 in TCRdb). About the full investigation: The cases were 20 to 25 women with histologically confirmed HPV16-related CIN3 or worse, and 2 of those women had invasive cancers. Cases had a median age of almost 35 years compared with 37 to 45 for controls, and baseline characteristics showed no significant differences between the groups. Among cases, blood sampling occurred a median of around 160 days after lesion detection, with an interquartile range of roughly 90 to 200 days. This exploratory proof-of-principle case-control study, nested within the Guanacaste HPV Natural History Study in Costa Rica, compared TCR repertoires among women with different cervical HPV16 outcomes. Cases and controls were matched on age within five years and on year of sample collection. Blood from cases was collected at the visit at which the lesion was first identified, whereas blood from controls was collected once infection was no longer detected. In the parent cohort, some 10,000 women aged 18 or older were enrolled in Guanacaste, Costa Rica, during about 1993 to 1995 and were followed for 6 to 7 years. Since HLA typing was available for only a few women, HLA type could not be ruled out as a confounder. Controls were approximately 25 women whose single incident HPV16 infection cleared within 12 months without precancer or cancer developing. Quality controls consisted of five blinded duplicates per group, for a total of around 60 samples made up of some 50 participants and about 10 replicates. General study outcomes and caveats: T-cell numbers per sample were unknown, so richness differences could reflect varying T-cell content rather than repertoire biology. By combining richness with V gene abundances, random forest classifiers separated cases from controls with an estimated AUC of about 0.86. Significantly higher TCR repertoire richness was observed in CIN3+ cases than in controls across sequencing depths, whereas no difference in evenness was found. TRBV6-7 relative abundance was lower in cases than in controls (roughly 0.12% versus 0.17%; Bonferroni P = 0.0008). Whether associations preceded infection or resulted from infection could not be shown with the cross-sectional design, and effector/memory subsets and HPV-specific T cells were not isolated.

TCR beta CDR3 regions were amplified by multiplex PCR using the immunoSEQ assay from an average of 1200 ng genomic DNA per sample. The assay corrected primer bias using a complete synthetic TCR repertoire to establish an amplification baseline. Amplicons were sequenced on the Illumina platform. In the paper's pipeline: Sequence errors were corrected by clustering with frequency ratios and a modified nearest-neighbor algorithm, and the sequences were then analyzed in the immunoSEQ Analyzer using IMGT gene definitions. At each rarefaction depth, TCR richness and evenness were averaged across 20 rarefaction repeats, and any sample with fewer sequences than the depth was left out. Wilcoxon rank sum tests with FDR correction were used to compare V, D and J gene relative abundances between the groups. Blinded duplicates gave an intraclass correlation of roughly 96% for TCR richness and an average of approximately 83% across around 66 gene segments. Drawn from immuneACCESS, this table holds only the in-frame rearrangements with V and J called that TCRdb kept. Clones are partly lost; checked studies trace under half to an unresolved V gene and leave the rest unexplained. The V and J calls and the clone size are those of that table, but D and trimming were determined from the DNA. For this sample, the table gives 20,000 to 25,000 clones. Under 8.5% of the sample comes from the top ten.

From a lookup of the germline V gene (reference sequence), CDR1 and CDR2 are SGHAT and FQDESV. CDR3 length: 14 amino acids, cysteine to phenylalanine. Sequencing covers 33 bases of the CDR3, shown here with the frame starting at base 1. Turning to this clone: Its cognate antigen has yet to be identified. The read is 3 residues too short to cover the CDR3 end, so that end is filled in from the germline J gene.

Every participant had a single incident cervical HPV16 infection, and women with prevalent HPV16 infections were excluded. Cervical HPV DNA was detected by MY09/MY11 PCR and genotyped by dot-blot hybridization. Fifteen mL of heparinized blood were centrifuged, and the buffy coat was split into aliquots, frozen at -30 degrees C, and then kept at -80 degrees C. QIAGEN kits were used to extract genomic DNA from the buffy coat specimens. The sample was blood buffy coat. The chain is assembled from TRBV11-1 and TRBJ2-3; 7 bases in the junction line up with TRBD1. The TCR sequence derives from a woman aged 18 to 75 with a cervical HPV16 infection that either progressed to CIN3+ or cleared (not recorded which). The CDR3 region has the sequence CASSLDRGQETQYF. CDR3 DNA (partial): TGTGCCAGCAGCTTAGACAGGGGCCAAGAGACG. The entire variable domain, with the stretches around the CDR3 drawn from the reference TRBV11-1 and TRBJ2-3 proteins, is EAEVAQSPRYKITEKSQAVAFWCDPISGHATLYWYRQILGQGPELLVQFQDESVVDDSQLPKDRFSAERLKGVDSTLKIQPAELGDSAMYLCASSLDRGQETQYFGPGTRLTVL.